This T cell receptor (beta chain) was profiled in a study of cytomegalovirus exposure and HLA in healthy donors. Study conclusions and caveats: After further analysis at a later stage, roughly 16,000 TCR beta sequences were associated with HLA alleles at 0.05 false discovery rate.

A multiplex PCR was run with 60 Vbeta primers and 13 Jbeta primers. Clones were sequenced by immunoSEQ multiplex PCR, and TCRdb holds only the in-frame ones, with some missing. The sample lists about 150,000 clones, more than 75% occurring once. To note about this clone: What it recognizes is unknown.

From germline, CDR1 is SQVTM and CDR2 ANQGSEA. V gave up 4 bases and J gave up 6 bases; unmatched junction bases: 7. This CDR3 is 13 amino acids long. Sequenced: PBMCs. The chain is built from TRBV29-1 and TRBJ1-2, with 8 bases matching TRBD1. The origin of this receptor is a man aged 25-40 years in good health and CMV-seropositive. DNA for the CDR3: TGCAGCGTTGGGCGACAGGGGAACGATGGCTACACCTTC. It is translated as CSVGRQGNDGYTF.